This TCR beta chain was observed in a study of cytomegalovirus exposure and HLA in healthy donors. Study-level results: What was likely a sequencing artifact was a cluster of highly shared sequence variants. Later findings reportedly placed an Asian-associated ancestry cluster below the roughly 670-donor mean for N-insertions. Later, an analysis showed that TCR beta chains associated with HLA were more clonally expanded than others that were equally common.

The CDR3 runs 14 residues. Germline V CDR1 and CDR2: MDHEN, SYDVKM. V trimming: 0 bases; J trimming: 7 bases; junction bases outside the gene matches: 0. The PCR used 60 Vbeta and 13 Jbeta primers. Only in-frame clones appear in the TCRdb table, and some are missing; sequencing was by immunoSEQ multiplex PCR. The table has more than 95,000 clones, around two thirds seen once. On this clone: Its target is not known.

The TCR comes from a middle-aged woman in good health and CMV-seropositive. The sequenced sample consisted of PBMCs. The rearrangement joins TRBV28 to TRBJ1-6; 7 bases align to TRBD1. CDR3 nucleotides: TGTGCCAGCAGTTTATGGGACAGGAATTCACCCCTCCACTTT. This codes for CASSLWDRNSPLHF.